Here is one T cell receptor beta chain with its context. Its antigen is unknown. The data are from a study of identical twins. Study-level findings and limits: The same donors were not followed; conclusions instead depended on cross-sectional statistical analysis. Out-of-frame beta chain sequences displayed weaker excess sharing between twins. Models came in too low on out-of-frame TCR alpha sharing in monozygotic twins.

In TCRdb, the 5' RACE reads were re-called with MiXCR into one record per CDR3 protein. In the table there are approximately 620,000 distinct CDR3 sequences, more than 6.5% of which are singletons. The CDR3 length is 14 residues. Trimming stripped 3 bases from V and 1 base from J, with 12 bases between. The V gene's germline CDR1 is DFQATT and CDR2 SNEGSKA (reference sequence). The same sample was also used in a study of yellow fever vaccine responses in identical twins.

Specimen: PBMCs. The chain employs TRBV20-1 and TRBJ2-5, with D unresolved. The receptor comes from a woman between 18 and 29 years old in good health. CDR3 residues: CSASPKDGQETQYF. The CDR3 nucleotides are TGCAGTGCTAGCCCAAAGGACGGCCAAGAGACCCAGTACTTC.